This record covers a single T cell receptor (beta chain). Which antigen it targets is not known. No base qualities exist here, and no much larger clone lies one base off it. Library creation used the immunoSEQ multiplex PCR assay. For TCR sequencing, RNA was extracted from every sample and reverse transcribed into cDNA to serve as template. First-strand cDNA was synthesized with SuperScript III using a 2:1 mix of oligo-dT and random hexamers. A synthetic immune receptor repertoire was used to gauge amplification bias, and whatever bias remained was removed computationally. Turning to the authors' computational methods: Raw reads were preprocessed to remove errors, and CDR3 was defined by IMGT conventions from the conserved cysteine to phenylalanine. Clonality was computed as 1 minus the Shannon entropy, with the entropy normalized by log2 of the number of productive unique TCRs. CD4 or CD8 identity of scalp clones was inferred by cross-referencing scalp TCRbeta sequences with sorted blood CD4 and CD8 repertoires. TCRdb stores this immuneACCESS table with in-frame sequences only. Part of the clones is absent; in the studies checked, under half of the shortfall reflects unresolved V genes, and no reason is known for the rest. The V and J calls and the clone size are those of that table, but D and trimming were determined from the DNA. The sample table records around 150,000 clones; under 70% of these occur just once. The ten largest make up 0.75% to 0.95% of the sample.

The CDR3 starts with the cysteine, ends with the phenylalanine, and has 15 residues. The DNA shown is the 45-base CDR3, in frame from base 1. The CDR1 and CDR2 encoded by the germline V gene are LGHNT and FRNRAP. After removal of 0 bases from V and 8 bases from J, the junction retains 6 bases not matched to a gene. Per the publication, the time point label means: around 29 days on oral tofacitinib. What the treatment or condition label conveys for this sample: oral pan-JAK inhibitor, 5-10 mg twice daily. Peripheral blood and lesional scalp punch biopsies were obtained from patients with alopecia areata. PBMCs were isolated by density centrifugation and stained for CD3, CD4 and CD8, after which CD4+ and CD8+ T cells were sorted on a FACSAria. This record belongs to a study of CD8+ T cells in alopecia areata (dated by TCRdb to 2016 to 2019). The study in broad terms: The treated patients, all with moderate-to-severe alopecia areata, were enrolled in an open-label pilot trial of oral tofacitinib given at 5 to 10 mg twice daily. Patients stayed on tofacitinib for 6 to 18 months and then had 6 months of follow-up off drug so that delayed response and recurrence could be assessed. The SALT score, which quantifies the percentage of affected scalp surface area, was used to measure disease severity in treated patients. To study T cell clonal expansion in alopecia areata, the researchers applied high-throughput TCRbeta sequencing to both the C3H/HeJ mouse model and human patients. Scalp tissue and sorted CD4+ and CD8+ peripheral blood T cells from patchy and totalis/universalis alopecia areata patients and from healthy controls were covered by human TCRbeta sequencing. Tofacitinib-treated patients had biopsies at baseline and at 4 and 24 weeks of treatment, with a later scalp biopsy in several patients. Scalp clonality was compared across normal scalp (n=4), patchy alopecia areata scalp (n=8), and alopecia totalis/universalis scalp (n=8). RNA was obtained with the PAXgene miRNA kit for fixed scalp, the miRNeasy kit for PBMCs, and the RNeasy kit for mouse skin. Amplification of TCRbeta CDR3 regions was done by immunoSEQ multiplex PCR using 35 Vbeta forward primers and 13 Jbeta reverse primers. Results the study describes overall, beyond this receptor: Higher clonality and more expanded CD8+ clones were observed in lesional scalp than in normal scalp, particularly in alopecia totalis/universalis, a finding suggestive of antigenic drive. TCR sequences shared between patients were less clear than in mice, possibly partly because of HLA diversity in the patient population. Because the treated cohort was small and included a single nonresponder, larger studies are needed to assess links between baseline CD8+ expansion and response. During tofacitinib treatment, many expanded lesional clones remained in scalp and blood, and this persistence may partly explain relapse after treatment is stopped. Tofacitinib significantly decreased scalp clonality and the number of expanded CD8+ clones among the top 100 scalp clones. Resident alphabeta T cells in normal human skin are also sequenced, complicating scalp TCR repertoire analysis, unlike mouse skin dominated by gammadelta T cells.

The sequence is built from TRBV12-5 and TRBJ2-4, with 8 junctional bases fitting TRBD2. The receptor's source is a human donor with alopecia areata. Sequences were derived from CD4+ T cells sorted from blood, sampled at week 4, from a patient treated with tofacitinib. The base sequence is TGTGCTAGTGGTTTGGTTGGCGGGGGGACGGACATTCAGTACTTC. Its protein reads: CASGLVGGGTDIQYF.